The 26 T cell receptor beta chains reported below all come from one sample, sequenced in a study of blood T cell repertoires in COVID-19 (TCRdb year 2020). Receptor libraries were prepared by the immunoSEQ multiplex PCR assay. Here the immuneACCESS table is served through TCRdb, limited to in-frame sequences with V and J called. Missing clones are a known gap in these copies; in checked studies unresolved V genes cover under half, and the rest lacks a known reason. The sample table holds some 120,000 clones, of which about 86% were seen once. More than 2% of the sample belongs to the ten largest clones. Sequencing used peripheral blood. The receptor source for this set is a woman between 50 and 59 years old with acute or convalescent COVID-19.

This clone was found once. V usage is TRBV6-5 and J usage is TRBJ1-2, with a weak D call TRBD1 (5 bases). In germline, CDR1 is MNHEY, CDR2 SVGAGI. The CDR3 consists of 15 residues. Trimming shortened V by 2 bases and J by 4 bases, and 14 bases separated the two germline ends. CDR3 loop: CASSYGWGEIYGYTF. In DNA, the CDR3 is TGTGCCAGCAGTTACGGGTGGGGGGAAATCTATGGCTACACCTTC.

V usage is TRBV28 and J usage is TRBJ2-1; possible D gene TRBD2, 5 bases. The CDR3 extends over 15 amino acids. V lost 2 bases to trimming and J lost 4 bases, with 12 bases between them. The germline V gene encodes CDR1 MDHEN and CDR2 SYDVKM. DNA for the CDR3: TGTGCCAGCAGTTTAGGGAGTGATCTGTACAATGAGCAGTTCTTC. It yields the protein CASSLGSDLYNEQFF.

This chain uses TRBV6-5 with TRBJ1-2; D is possibly TRBD1 (6 bases). The V and J ends lost 7 bases and 3 bases respectively, with 15 bases between them. This CDR3 comprises 14 residues. Per germline, CDR1 MNHEY and CDR2 SVGAGI. The CDR3 coding sequence is TGTGCCAGCATACCCGGGAGGGGGTACTATGGCTACACCTTC. This translates into CASIPGRGYYGYTF.

The chain recombines TRBV10-2 with TRBJ2-7; D is ambiguous. Germline lookup yields CDR1 WSHSY and CDR2 SAAADI. The ends were cut back, 9 bases at V and 1 base at J, with 13 bases in the middle. CDR3 length: 13 amino acids. The DNA for the CDR3 is TGCGCCAGTACCCAAGGCGGTTCCTACGAGCAGTACTTC. Its translation: CASTQGGSYEQYF.

This clone was picked up one time. The rearrangement uses TRBV4-1 and TRBJ2-3; TRBD2 matches at 9 bases. The junction had 6 bases not matched to a gene; V was cut back by 1 base and J by 4 bases. The CDR3 contains 16 residues. Germline assignment: CDR1 MGHRA and CDR2 YSYEKL. The CDR3 loop reads CASSQGPSGVADTQYF. The DNA for the CDR3 is TGCGCCAGCAGCCAAGGACCTAGCGGGGTAGCAGATACGCAGTATTTT.

V and J are TRBV27 and TRBJ2-7, with 8 positions matching TRBD1. The CDR3 is made up of 14 amino acids. J was trimmed by 3 bases and V by 4 bases; bases with no gene match: 5. CDR1 and CDR2 (germline): MNHEY, SMNVEV (reference sequence). DNA for the CDR3: TGTGCCAGCAGTTACCGGGACAGGTACTACGAGCAGTACTTC. Its translation: CASSYRDRYYEQYF.

The chain joins TRBV7-9 to TRBJ2-7, with D perhaps matching TRBD1 (6 bases). Germline V gives CDR1 SEHNR, CDR2 FQNEAQ (reference sequence). Trimming removed 5 bases at V and 0 bases at J, with 17 bases between. The CDR3 extends over 16 amino acids. The CDR3 DNA reads TGTGCCAGCAGCCGAACGACAGGCCTCCCCTCCTACGAGCAGTACTTC. Translation: CASSRTTGLPSYEQYF.

This clone was found a few times. This sequence joins TRBV11-3 and TRBJ1-2, with 10 bases matching TRBD1. The trim removed 5 bases at V and 1 base at J, leaving 4 bases unmatched. The CDR3 length is 15 residues. Germline CDR1 SGHNT, CDR2 YENEEA. CDR3 DNA: TGTGCCAGCAGCCCCCGGACAGGGGGTAACTATGGCTACACCTTC. Translated: CASSPRTGGNYGYTF.

This chain joins TRBV30 and TRBJ1-6, with 10 nucleotides matching TRBD1. Looked up from germline, CDR1 is GTSNPN and CDR2 is SVGIG (reference sequence). This CDR3 spans 16 amino acids. The trim removed 0 bases at V and 5 bases at J, leaving 4 bases unmatched. CDR3 bases: TGTGCCTGGAGTGTACTGGGGACAGGGGATAATTCACCCCTCCACTTT. It is translated as CAWSVLGTGDNSPLHF.

The rearrangement joins TRBV2 to TRBJ2-1; 10 bases line up with TRBD2. J gave up 3 bases and V 5 bases, and 1 base lay outside the gene matches. The CDR3 loop spans 14 amino acids. The germline V gene has CDR1 SNHLY and CDR2 FYNNEI. The chain's CDR3 is CASSRTSGYNEQFF. The CDR3 region has the DNA TGTGCCAGCAGTCGGACTAGCGGCTACAATGAGCAGTTCTTC.

The V and J genes are TRBV6-5 and TRBJ2-7, with D possibly being TRBD2 (5 bases). Trimming stripped 11 bases from V and 4 bases from J, with 15 bases between. The CDR3 consists of 12 residues. CDR1 is MNHEY, CDR2 SVGAGI, per germline. For the CDR3, the DNA is TGTGCCGTCAGGTTGAGGGATTACGAGCAGTACTTC. This codes for CAVRLRDYEQYF.

V gene TRBV9 combines with J gene TRBJ1-2; TRBD1 aligns across 8 bases. The germline V gene encodes CDR1 SGDLS and CDR2 YYNGEE. This CDR3 has 14 residues. V trimming: 4 bases; J trimming: 8 bases; junction bases outside the gene matches: 10. The CDR3: CASSPQGAGEGYTF. The CDR3 coding sequence is TGTGCCAGCAGCCCGCAGGGGGCTGGGGAGGGCTACACCTTC. Complete variable domain (other parts from reference TRBV9 and TRBJ1-2): DSGVTQTPKHLITATGQRVTLRCSPRSGDLSVYWYQQSLDQGLQFLIQYYNGEERAKGNILERFSAQQFPDLHSELNLSSLELGDSALYFCASSPQGAGEGYTFGSGTRLTVV.

This clone was picked up one time. The CDR3: CASSLAPGQGLGYTF. The DNA of the CDR3 is TGTGCCAGCAGCTTAGCGCCGGGACAGGGGTTAGGCTACACCTTC. The chain couples TRBV7-6 to TRBJ1-2, with 10 bases lining up with TRBD1. The CDR3 runs 15 residues. Germline values: CDR1 SGHVS, CDR2 FNYEAQ. With 0 bases clipped from V and 8 bases from J, the junction kept 6 bases outside the gene matches.

The V and J genes are TRBV11-2 and TRBJ2-3; 8 bases map to TRBD2. The CDR3 length is 15 residues. Germline V gene lookup returns CDR1 SGHAT and CDR2 FQNNGV. J gave up 5 bases and V 4 bases, and 8 bases lay outside the gene matches. In DNA, the CDR3 is TGTGCCAGCAGCTCTCCGGGACTAGTGGGAGATACGCAGTATTTT. Encoded protein: CASSSPGLVGDTQYF.

The V and J genes are TRBV20-1 and TRBJ1-1; no reliable D call. The V gene's germline CDR1 is DFQATT and CDR2 SNEGSKA (reference sequence). The CDR3 loop spans 12 amino acids. The ends were cut back, 3 bases at V and 4 bases at J, with 9 bases in the middle. The CDR3 here is CSASEGGTEAFF. CDR3 in DNA: TGCAGTGCTAGTGAGGGAGGCACTGAAGCTTTCTTT.

The V gene is TRBV7-8, the J gene TRBJ2-4, with TRBD2 matching 13 bases. This CDR3 region has 15 residues. CDR1 is SGHVS, CDR2 FQNEAQ, per germline. V shed 5 bases and J 7 bases; nucleotides not matched to a gene: 5. CDR3 loop: CASSALLAGGNIQYF. In DNA form, the CDR3 reads TGTGCCAGCAGCGCCTTACTAGCGGGAGGGAACATTCAGTACTTC.

V and J are TRBV19 and TRBJ2-3, with 8 bases fitting TRBD2. J gave up 3 bases and V 8 bases, and 10 bases lay outside the gene matches. This CDR3 contains 15 residues. Looked up from germline, CDR1 is LNHDA and CDR2 is SQIVND (reference sequence). CDR3 sequence (DNA): TGTGCCAGTTCTCAATCCGGGACTAGTACAGATACGCAGTATTTT. Translation gives CASSQSGTSTDTQYF.

The chain couples TRBV10-2 to TRBJ1-1, with 7 bases fitting TRBD1. The CDR3 spans 14 residues. Germline lookup yields CDR1 WSHSY and CDR2 SAAADI. Trimming removed 4 bases from V and 6 bases from J; junction bases left unmatched: 8. CDR3 in amino acids: CASSALTGESEAFF. CDR3 nucleotide sequence: TGCGCCAGCAGTGCCCTAACAGGGGAGTCTGAAGCTTTCTTT.

The chain carries TRBV9 and TRBJ1-2; 7 bases align to TRBD1. J was trimmed by 5 bases and V by 4 bases; bases with no gene match: 11. Germline assignment: CDR1 SGDLS and CDR2 YYNGEE. This CDR3 contains 15 residues. For the CDR3, the DNA is TGTGCCAGCAGCCCGAAGGAGGGGGCATTATATGGCTACACCTTC. Translation gives CASSPKEGALYGYTF.

The chain is built from TRBV2 and TRBJ1-5, with TRBD1 identical over 10 bases. J was trimmed by 2 bases and V by 8 bases; bases with no gene match: 9. CDR1 is SNHLY, CDR2 FYNNEI, per germline. The CDR3 sequence is 16 residues long. The CDR3 is CASYPGQGPGNQPQHF. The CDR3 nucleotides are TGTGCCAGCTACCCGGGACAGGGGCCAGGCAATCAGCCCCAGCATTTT.

The chain carries TRBV19 and TRBJ1-6; 9 bases are a match to TRBD1. Germline CDR1 is LNHDA and CDR2 is SQIVND (reference sequence). There are 14 residues in the CDR3. J was trimmed by 6 bases and V by 8 bases; bases with no gene match: 5. CDR3 in DNA: TGTGCCAGTGCTCCGGGACAGGGTAATTCACCCCTCCACTTT. This translates into CASAPGQGNSPLHF.

V and J are TRBV29-1 and TRBJ2-5; 7 bases line up with TRBD1. V lost 4 bases, J lost 2 bases, and 4 bases stayed unmatched. The CDR3 has 13 amino acids. CDR1 and CDR2 from the germline V gene are SQVTM and ANQGSEA. The CDR3 sequence is CSVAGTAQETQYF. CDR3 nucleotides: TGCAGCGTTGCAGGGACAGCACAAGAGACCCAGTACTTC.

The chain uses TRBV19 and TRBJ1-5; TRBD1 matches 11 bases. The CDR3 has 16 amino acids. In germline, CDR1 is LNHDA, CDR2 SQIVND (reference sequence). The trim removed 3 bases at V and 6 bases at J, leaving 7 bases unmatched. CDR3 protein: CASSILDRGRGQPQHF. CDR3 bases: TGTGCCAGTAGTATTTTGGACAGGGGGCGCGGTCAGCCCCAGCATTTT. Looking up the rest from reference TRBV19 and TRBJ1-5 gives the full variable domain: DGGITQSPKYLFRKEGQNVTLSCEQNLNHDAMYWYRQDPGQGLRLIYYSQIVNDFQKGDIAEGYSVSREKKESFPLTVTSAQKNPTAFYLCASSILDRGRGQPQHFGDGTRLSIL.

This clone was recorded a few times. The V call is TRBV7-3, the J call TRBJ2-3; TRBD2 agrees at 12 bases. Germline trimming cut 5 bases from V and 4 bases from J; bases unmatched to any gene: 7. The germline V gene encodes CDR1 SGHTA and CDR2 FQGTGA. The CDR3 sequence is 16 residues long. This CDR3 reads CASSPSGGAGADTQYF. In nucleotides, the CDR3 is TGTGCCAGCAGCCCTAGCGGGGGGGCAGGGGCAGATACGCAGTATTTT.

The chain uses TRBV12-3 or TRBV12-4 and TRBJ2-7; tentative D call: TRBD2 (6 bases). The CDR3 runs 13 residues. The V end lost 7 bases, the J end lost 2 bases, and 12 bases lay between the germline ends. CDR3 protein: CASTVGGPYEQYF. CDR3 sequence (DNA): TGTGCCAGCACCGTGGGAGGCCCCTACGAGCAGTACTTC.

This clone was detected once. The J gene is TRBJ2-1, the V gene TRBV7-2, with a possible D match to TRBD2 (6 bases). The CDR3 is made up of 15 amino acids. Germline V gives CDR1 SGHTA, CDR2 FQGNSA. V dropped 5 bases and J dropped 6 bases, with 17 bases sitting between them. The CDR3 loop is CASSPNREWVNEQFF. The CDR3 bases are TGTGCCAGCAGCCCTAACCGGGAGTGGGTCAATGAGCAGTTCTTC.